This entry lists 24 T cell receptor beta chains sequenced from one sample in a study of identical twins. TCRdb ran MiXCR on the 5' RACE reads and lists one entry per CDR3 protein. This sample has about 810,000 distinct CDR3 sequences, with around an eighth found just once. This sample was also put to use in a study of yellow fever vaccine responses in identical twins.

Sequencing was performed on PBMCs. The receptors come from a woman aged 18 to 35 in good health.

The sample holds a few counts of this clonotype. The rearrangement links TRBV3-1 to TRBJ2-1, with D maybe TRBD2 (6 bases). V was trimmed by 3 bases and J by 3 bases, leaving 12 bases between them. The CDR3 runs 15 residues. CDR1 and CDR2 from the germline V gene are LGHDT and YNNKEL (reference sequence). The CDR3: CASSQGLANYNEQFF. CDR3 nucleotides: TGTGCCAGCAGCCAGGGGCTAGCGAACTACAATGAGCAGTTCTTC.

The chain is built from TRBV10-3 and TRBJ2-7, with D possibly TRBD1 on 5 matching bases. CDR3 length equals 12 residues. Germline loops: CDR1 ENHRY, CDR2 SYGVKD. The V and J ends lost 3 bases and 2 bases respectively, with 5 bases between them. The CDR3 is CAISDRAYEQYF. The CDR3 DNA reads as TGTGCCATCAGTGACAGGGCCTACGAGCAGTACTTC.

This clonotype was found a few times. The chain combines TRBV6-4 with TRBJ2-3; TRBD2 matches 7 bases. Trimming removed 4 bases from V and 4 bases from J; junction bases left unmatched: 14. The CDR3 is 17 amino acids. Germline V gene data show CDR1 as MRHNA and CDR2 as SNTAGT. CDR3 sequence reads: CASSVVAGASGADTQYF. CDR3 DNA sequence: TGTGCCAGCAGTGTGGTGGCCGGGGCTAGCGGTGCAGATACGCAGTATTTT.

Many counts were recorded for this clonotype. V gene TRBV20-1 combines with J gene TRBJ1-1; 8 nucleotides align to TRBD1. The germline V gene has CDR1 DFQATT and CDR2 SNEGSKA (reference sequence). This CDR3 has 14 residues. Trimming removed 6 bases from V and 1 base from J; junction bases left unmatched: 7. The CDR3 protein is CSAHRDRSNTEAFF. The CDR3 bases are TGCAGTGCGCACCGGGACAGGTCGAACACTGAAGCTTTCTTT.

This sequence joins TRBV20-1 and TRBJ2-7; a possible D gene is TRBD2 (5 bases). The CDR3 has 13 residues. Germline assignment: CDR1 DFQATT and CDR2 SNEGSKA (reference sequence). Trimming took off 6 bases at V and 2 bases at J, with 14 bases between the two ends. The CDR3 DNA is TGCAGTGCGCGGGTAGCACGGACCTACGAGCAGTACTTC. Amino acids: CSARVARTYEQYF.

This clonotype has a count of ten or more. The chain joins TRBV12-3 or TRBV12-4 to TRBJ1-3; 8 bases are a match to TRBD1. The V and J ends lost 2 bases and 5 bases, in that order; junction bases with no gene match: 8. CDR3 length: 16 amino acids. CDR3 coding DNA: TGTGCCAGCAGTTTACTACAGGGGGTGAAGAGAAACACCATATATTTT. Protein: CASSLLQGVKRNTIYF.

At least ten counts were recorded for this clonotype. This chain uses TRBV12-3 or TRBV12-4 with TRBJ2-7, with D possibly being TRBD2 (6 bases). This CDR3 contains 17 residues. The V and J ends lost 3 bases and 0 bases respectively, with 18 bases between them. The CDR3 nucleotides are TGTGCCAGCAGTTTCCGCGGGGTGTGGGGGGACTCCTACGAGCAGTACTTC. It codes for CASSFRGVWGDSYEQYF.

This clonotype was seen more than once but under ten times. This chain links TRBV7-9 with TRBJ2-1; TRBD2 aligns across 9 bases. With 0 bases clipped from V and 8 bases from J, the junction kept 11 bases outside the gene matches. The length of the CDR3 is 17 residues. Germline-derived CDR1 and CDR2 are SEHNR and FQNEAQ (reference sequence). In nucleotides, the CDR3 is TGTGCCAGCAGCTTAGCGGTGGGTAGCGGGAGAAAGCATGAGCAGTTCTTC. Translation: CASSLAVGSGRKHEQFF. The whole variable domain, filled in from reference TRBV7-9 and TRBJ2-1, reads DTGVSQNPRHKITKRGQNVTFRCDPISEHNRLYWYRQTLGQGPEFLTYFQNEAQLEKSRLLSDRFSAERPKGSFSTLEIQRTEQGDSAMYLCASSLAVGSGRKHEQFFGPGTRLTVL.

V usage is TRBV12-3 or TRBV12-4 and J usage is TRBJ1-5; TRBD1 aligns across 7 bases. The CDR3 spans 15 residues. V trimming: 3 bases; J trimming: 2 bases; junction bases outside the gene matches: 4. The CDR3 here is CASSFETGGNQPQHF. The CDR3 DNA is TGTGCCAGCAGTTTTGAAACAGGGGGCAATCAGCCCCAGCATTTT.

This clonotype was observed many times. This chain connects TRBV15 to TRBJ1-2, with D unclear. With 3 bases removed from V and 4 bases from J, the gap between germline ends came to 9 bases. The CDR3 consists of 13 residues. Germline assignment: CDR1 LNHNV and CDR2 YYDKDF (reference sequence). This CDR3 is CATSSEVGYGYTF. The CDR3, as DNA: TGTGCCACCAGCAGCGAAGTTGGCTATGGCTACACCTTC.

V gene TRBV24-1 combines with J gene TRBJ1-2; unclear D gene. The CDR3 extends over 12 amino acids. CDR1 and CDR2 (germline): KGHDR, SFDVKD. V was pared by 8 bases and J by 2 bases, with 8 bases between. DNA of the CDR3: TGTGCCACCATGGGAGAGAACTATGGCTACACCTTC. Translated, it gives CATMGENYGYTF.

This chain joins TRBV7-2 and TRBJ1-1; no clear D. CDR3 length: 14 residues. Per the germline V gene, CDR1 is SGHTA and CDR2 is FQGNSA. Trimming took off 5 bases at V and 1 base at J, with 11 bases between the two ends. CDR3: CASSPRTTNTEAFF. In DNA, the CDR3 is TGTGCCAGCAGCCCCCGGACCACGAACACTGAAGCTTTCTTT.

Ten or more counts support this clonotype. This rearrangement joins TRBV7-2 to TRBJ2-3; possibly TRBD2 for D (6 bases). The germline V gene encodes CDR1 SGHTA and CDR2 FQGNSA. The CDR3 spans 14 residues. Trimming pared 3 bases from V and 2 bases from J, leaving 9 bases between. This CDR3 is CASSFGDSTDTQYF. The CDR3 region has the DNA TGTGCCAGCAGCTTCGGGGACTCCACAGATACGCAGTATTTT.

This clonotype turned up a few times. This chain connects TRBV3-1 to TRBJ2-7; 8 bases match TRBD1. V lost 3 bases and J lost 2; bases outside the gene matches: 6. Germline V gene data show CDR1 as LGHDT and CDR2 as YNNKEL (reference sequence). The CDR3 has 15 amino acids. DNA for the CDR3: TGTGCCAGCAGCCACCTCGGACAGGGCGCCTACGAGCAGTACTTC. It specifies CASSHLGQGAYEQYF.

The chain links TRBV10-3 to TRBJ2-1; 8 bases match TRBD1. The CDR3 sequence is 13 residues long. Germline assignment: CDR1 ENHRY and CDR2 SYGVKD. After removal of 4 bases from V and 8 bases from J, the junction contained 4 bases not matched to a gene. CDR3 in amino acids: CAISARTGHEQFF. The DNA of the CDR3 is TGTGCCATCAGTGCCAGGACAGGGCATGAGCAGTTCTTC.

This clonotype was counted ten times or more. The gene calls are TRBV9 and TRBJ2-4, with D perhaps matching TRBD2 (6 bases). V lost 0 bases and J lost 4, with 11 bases in between. The CDR3 extends over 15 amino acids. The germline CDR1 and CDR2 sequences are SGDLS and YYNGEE. CDR3 bases: TGTGCCAGCAGCGTAGATTCGGGGAGGAAAAACATTCAGTACTTC. Amino acid sequence: CASSVDSGRKNIQYF. The full variable domain, rest sourced from reference TRBV9 and TRBJ2-4, is DSGVTQTPKHLITATGQRVTLRCSPRSGDLSVYWYQQSLDQGLQFLIQYYNGEERAKGNILERFSAQQFPDLHSELNLSSLELGDSALYFCASSVDSGRKNIQYFGAGTRLSVL.

The rearrangement joins TRBV29-1 to TRBJ2-1, with 7 bases matching TRBD1. After removal of 8 bases from V and 2 bases from J, the junction contained 9 bases not matched to a gene. CDR1 SQVTM and CDR2 ANQGSEA come from the germline V gene. The CDR3 totals 14 residues. DNA for the CDR3: TGCAGCTCCCGGCCGGGACAGCCCTACAATGAGCAGTTCTTC. The encoded protein is CSSRPGQPYNEQFF.

This clonotype has just a few counts. The rearrangement joins TRBV15 to TRBJ2-2; TRBD2 aligns across 12 bases. Germline V gene data show CDR1 as LNHNV and CDR2 as YYDKDF (reference sequence). The CDR3 totals 15 residues. V trimming: 6 bases; J trimming: 5 bases; junction bases outside the gene matches: 4. In DNA form, the CDR3 reads TGTGCCACCAGTACGACTAGCGGGGGAACCGGGGAGCTGTTTTTT. As protein: CATSTTSGGTGELFF.

This chain connects TRBV12-5 to TRBJ2-4; TRBD2 matches at 7 bases. The V and J ends lost 7 bases and 0 bases, in that order; junction bases with no gene match: 12. The CDR3 length is 17 residues. Germline assignment: CDR1 LGHNT and CDR2 FRNRAP. The CDR3 bases are TGTGCTAGTGCGGGCTTGGCTAGCGGAATAGCCAAAAACATTCAGTACTTC. This gives the protein CASAGLASGIAKNIQYF.

This clonotype was picked up many times. This sequence joins TRBV12-3 or TRBV12-4 and TRBJ2-3, with D uncertain. The CDR3 loop spans 15 amino acids. With 3 bases removed from V and 7 bases from J, the gap between germline ends came to 17 bases. This CDR3 reads CASSFLLSVENTQYF. The CDR3 coding sequence is TGTGCCAGCAGTTTCCTTCTCAGTGTTGAGAATACGCAGTATTTT.

In its sample, this clonotype was seen a few times. V and J are TRBV12-3 or TRBV12-4 and TRBJ2-1; 9 bases agree with TRBD1. This CDR3 is 13 amino acids long. Trimming removed 11 bases from V and 7 bases from J; junction bases left unmatched: 9. CDR3 loop: CAGRRQGGNEQFF. The DNA of the CDR3 is TGTGCCGGCCGAAGACAGGGGGGAAATGAGCAGTTCTTC.

This CDR3 is CASSLADASYEQYV. As DNA, the CDR3 is TGCGCCAGCAGCTTAGCGGACGCCTCCTACGAGCAGTACGTC. This chain joins TRBV5-1 and TRBJ2-7; maybe TRBD2 (5 bases). CDR1 SGHRS and CDR2 YFSETQ come from the germline V gene. This CDR3 has 14 residues. Trimming took off 2 bases at V and 0 bases at J, with 9 bases between the two ends.

The chain couples TRBV5-1 to TRBJ2-3, with 9 bases fitting TRBD2. The germline V gene encodes CDR1 SGHRS and CDR2 YFSETQ. The CDR3 is 16 residues long. V was clipped by 2 bases and J by 8 bases; unmatched bases: 12. The CDR3 DNA reads as TGCGCCAGCAGCTTTGGGACTAGCATGACGTCCGGTACGCAGTATTTT. Its protein product is CASSFGTSMTSGTQYF.

The table lists this clonotype with many counts. The gene calls are TRBV5-1 and TRBJ2-3; D is unresolved. The V end lost 2 bases, the J end lost 4 bases, and 11 bases lay between the germline ends. This CDR3 is 14 amino acids long. In germline, CDR1 is SGHRS, CDR2 YFSETQ. CDR3 in DNA: TGCGCCAGCAGCTTAATGACCAGTCCAGATACGCAGTATTTT. Amino acid sequence: CASSLMTSPDTQYF.